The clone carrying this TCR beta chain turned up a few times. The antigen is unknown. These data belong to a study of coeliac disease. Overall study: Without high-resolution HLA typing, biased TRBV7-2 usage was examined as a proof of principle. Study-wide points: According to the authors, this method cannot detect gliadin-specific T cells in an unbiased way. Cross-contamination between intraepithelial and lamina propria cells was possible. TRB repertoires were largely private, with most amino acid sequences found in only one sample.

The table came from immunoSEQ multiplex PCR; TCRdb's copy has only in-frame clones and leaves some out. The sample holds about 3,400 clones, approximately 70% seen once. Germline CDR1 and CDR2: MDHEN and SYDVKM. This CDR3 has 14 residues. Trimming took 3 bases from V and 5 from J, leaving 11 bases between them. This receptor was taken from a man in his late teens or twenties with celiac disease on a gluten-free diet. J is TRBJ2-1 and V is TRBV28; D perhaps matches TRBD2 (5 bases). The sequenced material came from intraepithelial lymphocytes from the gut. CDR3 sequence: CASSLERLDNEQFF. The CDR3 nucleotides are TGTGCCAGCAGTTTGGAGCGGCTAGACAATGAGCAGTTCTTC.